The following is a T cell receptor (beta chain) sequence with its context. Its target is not known. The germline V gene encodes CDR1 DFQATT and CDR2 SNEGSKA (reference sequence). Germline trimming cut 4 bases from V and 2 bases from J; bases unmatched to any gene: 7. The CDR3 spans 14 residues. This sample is drawn from a study of blood T cells in healthy people across ages. The study, taken as a whole, reports: Researchers deemed the diversity estimates from one million T cells underestimates.

PCR was performed a second time for roughly 7 to 11 cycles using a sample-barcoded 5' primer and a J-beta primer mix. One entry per CDR3 protein, called by TCRdb with MiXCR from the 5' RACE reads. The table has some 1,800,000 distinct CDR3 sequences, more than 35% seen once. Peripheral blood samples of 9 to 10 milliliters were drawn from each donor. What was sequenced was blood. The sequence was obtained from a human donor in good health. The chain has TRBV20-1 and TRBJ2-5; 7 bases fit TRBD2. The CDR3 here is CSAIFPSGQETQYF. The CDR3 nucleotides are TGCAGTGCTATTTTTCCTAGCGGACAAGAGACCCAGTACTTC.